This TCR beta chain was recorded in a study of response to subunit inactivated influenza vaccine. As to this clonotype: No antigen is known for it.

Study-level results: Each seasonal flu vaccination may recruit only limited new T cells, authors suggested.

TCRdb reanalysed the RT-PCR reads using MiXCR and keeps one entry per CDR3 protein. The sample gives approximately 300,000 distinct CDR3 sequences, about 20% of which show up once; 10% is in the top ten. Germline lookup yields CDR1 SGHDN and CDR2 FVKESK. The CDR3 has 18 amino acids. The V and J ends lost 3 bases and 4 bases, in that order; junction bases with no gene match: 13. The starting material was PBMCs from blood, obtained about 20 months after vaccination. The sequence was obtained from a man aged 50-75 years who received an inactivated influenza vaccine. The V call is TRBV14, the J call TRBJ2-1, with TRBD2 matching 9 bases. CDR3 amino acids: CASSHPAGGSVGYNEQFF. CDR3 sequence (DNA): TGTGCCAGCAGCCACCCAGCGGGAGGCTCGGTGGGGTACAATGAGCAGTTCTTC.